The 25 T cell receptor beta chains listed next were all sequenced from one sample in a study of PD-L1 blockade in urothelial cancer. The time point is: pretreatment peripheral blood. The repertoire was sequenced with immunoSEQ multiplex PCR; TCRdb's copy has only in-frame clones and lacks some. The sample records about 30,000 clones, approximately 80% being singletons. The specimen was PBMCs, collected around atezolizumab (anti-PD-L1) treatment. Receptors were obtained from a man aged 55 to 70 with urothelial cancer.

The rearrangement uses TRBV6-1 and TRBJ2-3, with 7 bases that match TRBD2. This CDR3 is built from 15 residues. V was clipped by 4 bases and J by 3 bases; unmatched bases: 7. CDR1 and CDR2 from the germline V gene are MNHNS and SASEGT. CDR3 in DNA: TGTGCCAGCAGTGGTGGCGGGAGAGGGACAGATACGCAGTATTTT. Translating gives CASSGGGRGTDTQYF.

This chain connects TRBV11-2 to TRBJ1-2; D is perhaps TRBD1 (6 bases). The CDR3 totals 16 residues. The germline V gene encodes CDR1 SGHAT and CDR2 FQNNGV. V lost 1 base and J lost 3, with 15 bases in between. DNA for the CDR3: TGTGCCAGCAGCTTAGGGTCCAGGGGAAGACACTATGGCTACACCTTC. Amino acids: CASSLGSRGRHYGYTF.

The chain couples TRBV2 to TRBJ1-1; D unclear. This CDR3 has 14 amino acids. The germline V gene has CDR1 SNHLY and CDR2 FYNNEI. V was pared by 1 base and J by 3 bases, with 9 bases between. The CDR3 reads CASSEDSFYTEAFF. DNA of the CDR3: TGTGCCAGCAGTGAAGACAGTTTCTACACTGAAGCTTTCTTT. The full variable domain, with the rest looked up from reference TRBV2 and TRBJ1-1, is EPEVTQTPSHQVTQMGQEVILRCVPISNHLYFYWYRQILGQKVEFLVSFYNNEISEKSEIFDDQFSVERPDGSNFTLKIRSTKLEDSAMYFCASSEDSFYTEAFFGQGTRLTVV.

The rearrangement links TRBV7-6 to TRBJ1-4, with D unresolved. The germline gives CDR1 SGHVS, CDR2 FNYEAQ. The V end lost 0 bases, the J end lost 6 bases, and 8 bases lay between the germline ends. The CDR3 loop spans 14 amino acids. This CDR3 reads CASSLASGDEKLFF. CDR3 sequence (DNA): TGTGCCAGCAGCTTAGCGTCGGGAGATGAAAAACTGTTTTTT.

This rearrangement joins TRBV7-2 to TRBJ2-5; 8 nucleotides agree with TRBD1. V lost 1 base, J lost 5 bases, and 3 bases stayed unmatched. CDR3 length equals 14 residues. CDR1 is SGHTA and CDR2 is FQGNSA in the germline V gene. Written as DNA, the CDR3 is TGTGCCAGCAGCTTAGGACAGGGGTGGGAGACCCAGTACTTC. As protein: CASSLGQGWETQYF.

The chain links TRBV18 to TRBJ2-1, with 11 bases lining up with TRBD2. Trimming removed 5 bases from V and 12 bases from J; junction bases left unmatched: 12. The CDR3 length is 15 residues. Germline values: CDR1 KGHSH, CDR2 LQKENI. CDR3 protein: CASSLLAGDRAGQFF. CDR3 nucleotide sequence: TGTGCCAGCTCATTACTAGCGGGAGACCGTGCCGGGCAGTTCTTC.

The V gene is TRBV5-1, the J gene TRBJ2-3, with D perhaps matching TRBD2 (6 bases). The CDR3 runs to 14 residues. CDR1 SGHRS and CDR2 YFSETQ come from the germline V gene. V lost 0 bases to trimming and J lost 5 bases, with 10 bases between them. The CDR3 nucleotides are TGCGCCAGCAGCTTGGGGGAGGCCTTAGATACGCAGTATTTT. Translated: CASSLGEALDTQYF.

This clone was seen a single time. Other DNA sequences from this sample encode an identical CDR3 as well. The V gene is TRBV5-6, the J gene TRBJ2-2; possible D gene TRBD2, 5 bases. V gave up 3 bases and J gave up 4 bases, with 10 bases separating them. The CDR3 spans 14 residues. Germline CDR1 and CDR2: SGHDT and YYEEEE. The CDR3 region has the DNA TGTGCCAGCAGCTCGGTCCGGGGCACCGGGGAGCTGTTTTTT. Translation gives CASSSVRGTGELFF. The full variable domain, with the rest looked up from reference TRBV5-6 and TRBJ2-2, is DAGVTQSPTHLIKTRGQQVTLRCSPKSGHDTVSWYQQALGQGPQFIFQYYEEEERQRGNFPDRFSGHQFPNYSSELNVNALLLGDSALYLCASSSVRGTGELFFGEGSRLTVL.

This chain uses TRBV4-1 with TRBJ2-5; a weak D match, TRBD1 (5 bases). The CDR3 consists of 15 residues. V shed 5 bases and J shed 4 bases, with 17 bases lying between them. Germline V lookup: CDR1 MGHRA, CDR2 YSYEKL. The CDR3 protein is CASSSPAGFGETQYF. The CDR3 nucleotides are TGCGCCAGCAGCTCCCCCGCAGGGTTTGGAGAGACCCAGTACTTC.

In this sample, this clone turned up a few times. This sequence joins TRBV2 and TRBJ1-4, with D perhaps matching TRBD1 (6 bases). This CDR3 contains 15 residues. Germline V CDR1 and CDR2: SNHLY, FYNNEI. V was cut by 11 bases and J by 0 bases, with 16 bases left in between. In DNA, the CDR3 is TGTGCCTTCCGGGACAACGCCGCAACTAATGAAAAACTGTTTTTT. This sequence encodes CAFRDNAATNEKLFF.

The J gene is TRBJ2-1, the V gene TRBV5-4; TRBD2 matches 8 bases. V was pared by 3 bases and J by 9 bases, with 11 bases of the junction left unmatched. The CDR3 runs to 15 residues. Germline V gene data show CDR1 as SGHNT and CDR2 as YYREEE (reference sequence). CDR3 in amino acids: CASSSGGVRGGEQFF. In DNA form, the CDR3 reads TGTGCCAGCAGCTCCGGGGGGGTCCGAGGTGGTGAGCAGTTCTTC.

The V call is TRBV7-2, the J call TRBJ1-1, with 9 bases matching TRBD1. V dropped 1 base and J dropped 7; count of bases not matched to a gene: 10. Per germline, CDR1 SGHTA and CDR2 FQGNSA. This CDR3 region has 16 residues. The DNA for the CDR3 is TGTGCCAGCAGCTTAGTTTCGCTGGGACAGGGAAATGAAGCTTTCTTT. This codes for CASSLVSLGQGNEAFF.

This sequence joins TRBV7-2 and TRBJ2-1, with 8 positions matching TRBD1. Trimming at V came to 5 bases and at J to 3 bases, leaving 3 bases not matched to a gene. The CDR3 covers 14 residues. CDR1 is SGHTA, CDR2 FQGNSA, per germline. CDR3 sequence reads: CASSRQGIYNEQFF. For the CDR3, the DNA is TGTGCCAGCAGCCGACAGGGGATCTACAATGAGCAGTTCTTC.

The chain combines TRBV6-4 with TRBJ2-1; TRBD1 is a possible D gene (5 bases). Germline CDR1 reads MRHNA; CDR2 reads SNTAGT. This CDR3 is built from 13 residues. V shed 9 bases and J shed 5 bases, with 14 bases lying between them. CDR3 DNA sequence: TGTGCCAGTGGGTGGGGCGGAAACAATGAGCAGTTCTTC. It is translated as CASGWGGNNEQFF.

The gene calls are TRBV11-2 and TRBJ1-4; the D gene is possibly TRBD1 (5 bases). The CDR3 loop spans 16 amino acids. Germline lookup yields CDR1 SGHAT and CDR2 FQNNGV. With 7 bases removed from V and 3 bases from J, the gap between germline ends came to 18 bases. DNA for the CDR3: TGTGCCAGCACCGGAGGGGAAAGGTTGGCTAATGAAAAACTGTTTTTT. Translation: CASTGGERLANEKLFF.

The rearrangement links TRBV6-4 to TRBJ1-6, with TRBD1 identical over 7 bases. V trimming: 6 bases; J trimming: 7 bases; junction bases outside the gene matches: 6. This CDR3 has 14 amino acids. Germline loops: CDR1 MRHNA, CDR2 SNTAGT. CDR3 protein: CASRETGFNSPLHF. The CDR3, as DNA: TGTGCCAGCAGGGAGACAGGGTTCAATTCACCCCTCCACTTT.

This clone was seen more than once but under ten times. The CDR3: CASSLEQISGNTIYF. For the CDR3, the DNA is TGTGCCAGCAGCTTAGAACAGATCTCTGGAAACACCATATATTTT. V usage is TRBV7-8 and J usage is TRBJ1-3; unclear D gene. The CDR3 has 15 amino acids. V was clipped by 1 base and J by 0 bases, with 7 bases between them. The germline V gene encodes CDR1 SGHVS and CDR2 FQNEAQ.

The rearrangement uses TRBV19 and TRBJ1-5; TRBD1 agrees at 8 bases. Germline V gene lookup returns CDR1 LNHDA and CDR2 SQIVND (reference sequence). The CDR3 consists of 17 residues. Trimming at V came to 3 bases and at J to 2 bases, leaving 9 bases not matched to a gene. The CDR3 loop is CASSMKTGDWGNQPQHF. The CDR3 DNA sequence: TGTGCCAGTAGTATGAAGACAGGGGATTGGGGCAATCAGCCCCAGCATTTT.

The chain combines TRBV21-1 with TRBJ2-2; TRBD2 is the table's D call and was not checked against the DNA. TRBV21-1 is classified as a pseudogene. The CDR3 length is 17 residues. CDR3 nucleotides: TGTGCCAGCAGCCCCCCCCTGCGGGCTTATAACACCGGGGAGCTGTTTTTT. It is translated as CASSPPLRAYNTGELFF.

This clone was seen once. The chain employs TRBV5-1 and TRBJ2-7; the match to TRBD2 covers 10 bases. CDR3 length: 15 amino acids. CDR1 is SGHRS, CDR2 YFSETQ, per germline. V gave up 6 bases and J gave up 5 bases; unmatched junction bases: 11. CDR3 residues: CASMLGTSVFHEQYF. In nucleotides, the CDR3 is TGCGCCAGCATGCTAGGGACTAGCGTGTTCCACGAGCAGTACTTC.

CDR3 residues: CASSSGSTEQFF. The CDR3 DNA reads TGTGCCAGCAGCTCCGGTAGCACTGAGCAGTTCTTC. The chain carries TRBV6-5 and TRBJ2-1; D is undetermined. The CDR3 loop spans 12 amino acids. V lost 6 bases and J lost 9, with 12 bases in between. Germline V gene sequence: CDR1 MNHEY, CDR2 SVGAGI.

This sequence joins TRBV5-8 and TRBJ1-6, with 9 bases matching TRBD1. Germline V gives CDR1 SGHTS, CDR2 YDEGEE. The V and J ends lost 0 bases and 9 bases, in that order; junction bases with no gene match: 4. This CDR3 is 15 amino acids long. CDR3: CASSLAGQGRSPLHF. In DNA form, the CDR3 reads TGTGCCAGCAGCTTGGCTGGACAGGGGCGTTCACCCCTCCACTTT.

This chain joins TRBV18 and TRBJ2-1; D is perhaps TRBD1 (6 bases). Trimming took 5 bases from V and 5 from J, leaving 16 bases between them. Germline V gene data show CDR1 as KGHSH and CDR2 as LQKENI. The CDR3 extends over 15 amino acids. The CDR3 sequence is CASSKDQGIDNEQFF. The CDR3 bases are TGTGCCAGCTCAAAGGACCAGGGGATCGACAATGAGCAGTTCTTC.

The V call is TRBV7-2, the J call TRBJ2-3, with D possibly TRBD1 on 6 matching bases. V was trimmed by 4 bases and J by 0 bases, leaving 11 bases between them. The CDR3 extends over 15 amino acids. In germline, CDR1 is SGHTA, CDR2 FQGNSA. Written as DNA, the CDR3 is TGTGCCAGCAGCTCATCGACAGGTAGCACAGATACGCAGTATTTT. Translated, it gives CASSSSTGSTDTQYF.

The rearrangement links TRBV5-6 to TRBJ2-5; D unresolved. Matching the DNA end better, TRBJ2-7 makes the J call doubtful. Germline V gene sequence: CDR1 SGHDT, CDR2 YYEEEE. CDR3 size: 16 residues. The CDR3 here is CASSLKRFGDSYEQYF. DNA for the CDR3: TGTGCCAGCAGCCTAAAGCGATTCGGCGACTCCTACGAGCAGTACTTC.